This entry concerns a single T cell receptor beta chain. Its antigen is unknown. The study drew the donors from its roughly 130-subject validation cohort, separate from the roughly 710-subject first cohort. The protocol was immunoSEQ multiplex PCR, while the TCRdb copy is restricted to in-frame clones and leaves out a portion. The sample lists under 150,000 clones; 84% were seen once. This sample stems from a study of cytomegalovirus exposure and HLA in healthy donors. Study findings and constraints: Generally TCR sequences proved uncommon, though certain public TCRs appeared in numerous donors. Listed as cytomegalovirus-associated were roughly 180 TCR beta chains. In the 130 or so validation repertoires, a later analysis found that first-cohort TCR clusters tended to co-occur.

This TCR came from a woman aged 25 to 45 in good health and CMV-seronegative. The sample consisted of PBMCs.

As DNA, the CDR3 is TGTGCCAGCAGCGTAGTTCCTAGCGGGGGGGCCCGAGAGACCCAGTACTTC. As protein: CASSVVPSGGARETQYF. The chain combines TRBV9 with TRBJ2-5; 12 bases line up with TRBD2. This CDR3 has 17 residues. CDR1 and CDR2 from the germline V gene are SGDLS and YYNGEE. Germline trimming cut 0 bases from V and 4 bases from J; bases unmatched to any gene: 7.